Presented here are 19 T cell receptor beta chains from one specimen sequenced in a study of blood T cell repertoires in COVID-19. Some clones are missing from TCRdb's copy, which holds only in-frame ones; the method was immunoSEQ multiplex PCR. Altogether 150,000 to 200,000 clones are present, 82% being singletons, with the ten largest covering 7.8%. Input material: peripheral blood. Source of these receptors: a woman aged 60-75 years with COVID-19, enrolled during active disease.

V and J are TRBV12-3 or TRBV12-4 and TRBJ2-2; 7 nucleotides match TRBD1. The CDR3 extends over 13 amino acids. The DNA for the CDR3 is TGTGCAAGTAGACAGGGAATTTCCGGGGAGCTGTTTTTT. Protein product: CASRQGISGELFF.

This clone appeared a few times. This sequence joins TRBV6-5 and TRBJ1-1; 7 bases line up with TRBD1. The CDR3 consists of 14 residues. Looked up from germline, CDR1 is MNHEY and CDR2 is SVGAGI. The ends lost 6 bases at V and 2 bases at J; junction bases unmatched: 6. The CDR3: CASRARDRNTEAFF. The CDR3 region has the DNA TGTGCCAGCAGGGCCCGGGACAGAAACACTGAAGCTTTCTTT.

This clone was found a few times. The rearrangement links TRBV6-5 to TRBJ1-2; 11 nucleotides align to TRBD1. The germline gives CDR1 MNHEY, CDR2 SVGAGI. This CDR3 region has 14 residues. After removal of 5 bases from V and 4 bases from J, the junction contained 3 bases not matched to a gene. CDR3 DNA: TGTGCCAGCAGTCGGGGACAGGGGGGCTATGGCTACACCTTC. It yields the protein CASSRGQGGYGYTF.

On this clone itself: An end of the junction differs from the germline gene, which may be a read error. The CDR3 protein is CASSQGDRGTEELFF. DNA for the CDR3: TGTGCCAGCTCACAGGGGGACAGAGGGACCGAGGAGCTGTTTTTT. The chain joins TRBV18 to TRBJ2-2; 7 bases agree with TRBD1. The length of the CDR3 is 15 residues. CDR1 and CDR2 (germline): KGHSH, LQKENI.

The DNA for the CDR3 is TGTGCCAGCACCAGGTCGGGAAATTCACCCCTCCACTTT. Protein product: CASTRSGNSPLHF. The chain carries TRBV28 and TRBJ1-6; D not certain. The CDR3 is 13 amino acids. Trimming removed 7 bases from V and 7 bases from J, with 11 bases in between. Germline loops: CDR1 MDHEN, CDR2 SYDVKM.

V usage is TRBV5-8 and J usage is TRBJ2-7; no firm D call. V was pared by 0 bases and J by 4 bases, with 8 bases between. The CDR3 covers 13 residues. Germline V gives CDR1 SGHTS, CDR2 YDEGEE. CDR3 coding DNA: TGTGCCAGCAGCTTGGTTGGCCGATACGAGCAGTACTTC. Translated, it gives CASSLVGRYEQYF. Looking up the rest from reference TRBV5-8 and TRBJ2-7 gives the full variable domain: EAGVTQSPTHLIKTRGQQATLRCSPISGHTSVYWYQQALGLGLQFLLWYDEGEERNRGNFPPRFSGRQFPNYSSELNVNALELEDSALYLCASSLVGRYEQYFGPGTRLTVT.

The chain employs TRBV11-2 and TRBJ2-7, with a weak D call TRBD2 (7 bases). V was trimmed by 6 bases and J by 12 bases, leaving 27 bases between them. Looked up from germline, CDR1 is SGHAT and CDR2 is FQNNGV. The CDR3 loop spans 15 amino acids. This CDR3 reads CASSGGASGTLEGYF. The CDR3 DNA reads TGTGCCAGCAGTGGGGGGGCTAGCGGCACTCTCGAGGGGTACTTC. The whole variable domain, filled in from reference TRBV11-2 and TRBJ2-7, reads EAGVAQSPRYKIIEKRQSVAFWCNPISGHATLYWYQQILGQGPKLLIQFQNNGVVDDSQLPKDRFSAERLKGVDSTLKIQPAKLEDSAVYLCASSGGASGTLEGYFGPGTRLTVT.

V usage is TRBV6-6 and J usage is TRBJ1-5; D is perhaps TRBD1 (5 bases). Germline CDR1 reads MNHNY; CDR2 reads SVGAGI (reference sequence). The V gene lost 4 bases and the J gene lost 6 bases, with 16 bases spanning the gap. This CDR3 has 15 amino acids. CDR3 DNA sequence: TGTGCCAGCAGTTCGGACGTCAAAACAGGTCAGCCCCAGCATTTT. It is translated as CASSSDVKTGQPQHF.

The J gene is TRBJ1-2, the V gene TRBV2; a weak D match, TRBD1 (6 bases). The V end lost 1 base, the J end lost 7 bases, and 25 bases lay between the germline ends. This CDR3 region has 18 residues. Germline values: CDR1 SNHLY, CDR2 FYNNEI. CDR3 amino acids: CASSEDFGGGLKSAGYTF. DNA of the CDR3: TGTGCCAGCAGTGAAGACTTTGGGGGGGGCTTGAAGTCGGCTGGCTACACCTTC.

The rearrangement links TRBV5-1 to TRBJ2-1; TRBD2 agrees at 11 bases. The CDR3 length is 16 residues. V shed 0 bases, J shed 7 bases, and the junction held 6 bases outside the gene matches. Germline V gene data show CDR1 as SGHRS and CDR2 as YFSETQ. The CDR3 nucleotides read TGCGCCAGCAGCTTGGTAGCGGGAGGGCCGGGAAATGAGCAGTTCTTC. It encodes CASSLVAGGPGNEQFF.

This clone came up once. The chain combines TRBV7-9 with TRBJ2-6; D unresolved. Germline V gene lookup returns CDR1 SEHNR and CDR2 FQNEAQ (reference sequence). Trimming cost V 1 base and J 2 bases, with 3 bases left between them. This CDR3 has 14 residues. CDR3 in DNA: TGTGCCAGCAGCTTAGGGCCTGGGGCCAACGTCCTGACTTTC. Residues: CASSLGPGANVLTF.

The rearrangement links TRBV25-1 to TRBJ1-1, with 9 bases identical to TRBD1. V lost 8 bases to trimming and J lost 0 bases; unmatched junction nucleotides: 10. This CDR3 has 16 amino acids. CDR1 and CDR2 from the germline V gene are MGHDK and SYGVNS. The CDR3 DNA follows: TGTGCCAGCGCCCGGACAGGGGACGTCATGAACACTGAAGCTTTCTTT. Translation: CASARTGDVMNTEAFF.

The chain couples TRBV28 to TRBJ1-2, with D possibly TRBD1 on 6 matching bases. Trimming left V 7 bases short and J 3 bases short, with 12 bases between. Germline V gene data show CDR1 as MDHEN and CDR2 as SYDVKM. The CDR3 runs 13 residues. Here the CDR3 DNA reads TGTGCCAGCACCGGACAGAGCCACTATGGCTACACCTTC. Translated: CASTGQSHYGYTF.

Note on this clone: Germline and junction disagree at one end, which may indicate a read error. The chain uses TRBV28 and TRBJ1-1, with 10 nucleotides matching TRBD1. Germline V lookup: CDR1 MDHEN, CDR2 SYDVKM. The CDR3 contains 15 residues. In nucleotides, the CDR3 is TGTGCCAGCAGTTTAGCCGGGACAGGGGACAAATTGCGGATCTTT. Amino acid sequence: CASSLAGTGDKLRIF.

This chain joins TRBV7-2 and TRBJ1-2; D perhaps matches TRBD1 (5 bases). CDR1 is SGHTA, CDR2 FQGNSA, per germline. The CDR3 extends over 14 amino acids. V was clipped by 3 bases and J by 4 bases, with 12 bases between them. CDR3 region: CASSFQGRVYGYTF. The CDR3 coding sequence is TGTGCCAGCAGCTTCCAGGGAAGGGTCTATGGCTACACCTTC.

The chain carries TRBV28 and TRBJ2-3; 7 nucleotides agree with TRBD2. This CDR3 has 15 amino acids. V was clipped by 5 bases and J by 5 bases; unmatched bases: 10. Germline loops: CDR1 MDHEN, CDR2 SYDVKM. CDR3 sequence: CASSVSGAGGDTQYF. CDR3 sequence (DNA): TGTGCCAGCAGTGTGAGCGGGGCTGGGGGAGATACGCAGTATTTT. Full variable domain (rest looked up from reference TRBV28 and TRBJ2-3): DVKVTQSSRYLVKRTGEKVFLECVQDMDHENMFWYRQDPGLGLRLIYFSYDVKMKEKGDIPEGYSVSREKKERFSLILESASTNQTSMYLCASSVSGAGGDTQYFGPGTRLTVL.

V and J are TRBV5-8 and TRBJ2-2; D might be TRBD2 (6 bases). Germline CDR1 reads SGHTS; CDR2 reads YDEGEE. This CDR3 has 16 amino acids. Trimming stripped 4 bases from V and 4 bases from J, with 17 bases between. The CDR3 loop is CASSKERGRFTGELFF. The CDR3 DNA sequence: TGTGCCAGCAGCAAAGAACGGGGGAGGTTCACCGGGGAGCTGTTTTTT.

CDR3 in DNA: TGTGCCAGCTCACCGAGTAGGGGGACAGATACGCAGTATTTT. As protein: CASSPSRGTDTQYF. The chain employs TRBV18 and TRBJ2-3, with TRBD1 as a possible D gene (6 bases). There are 14 residues in the CDR3. V was trimmed by 3 bases and J by 3 bases, leaving 10 bases between them. Germline-derived CDR1 and CDR2 are KGHSH and LQKENI.

This clone appeared a few times. The chain links TRBV7-9 to TRBJ2-2; 8 nucleotides line up with TRBD1. V trimming: 4 bases; J trimming: 3 bases; junction bases outside the gene matches: 10. The CDR3 is 17 amino acids. CDR1 SEHNR and CDR2 FQNEAQ come from the germline V gene (reference sequence). Here the CDR3 reads CASSSKRTGQDTGELFF. The CDR3, as DNA: TGTGCCAGCAGCTCTAAACGGACAGGGCAGGACACCGGGGAGCTGTTTTTT.